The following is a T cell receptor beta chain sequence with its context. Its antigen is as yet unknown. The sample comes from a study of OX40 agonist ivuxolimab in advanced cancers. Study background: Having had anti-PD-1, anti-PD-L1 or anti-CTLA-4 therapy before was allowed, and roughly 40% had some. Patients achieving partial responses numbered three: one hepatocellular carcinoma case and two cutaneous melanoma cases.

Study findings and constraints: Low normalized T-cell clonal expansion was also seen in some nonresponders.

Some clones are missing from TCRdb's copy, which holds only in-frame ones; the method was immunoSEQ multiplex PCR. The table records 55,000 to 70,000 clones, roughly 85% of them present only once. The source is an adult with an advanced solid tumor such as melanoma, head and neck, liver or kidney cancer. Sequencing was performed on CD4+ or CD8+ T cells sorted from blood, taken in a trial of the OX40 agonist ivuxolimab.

Here the CDR3 DNA reads TGTGCCAGCAGTCCCGGGGGCGGGGGCAATCAGCCCCAGCATTTT. It translates to CASSPGGGGNQPQHF. The chain carries TRBV6-6 and TRBJ1-5; possible D gene TRBD1, 6 bases. V dropped 5 bases and J dropped 2 bases, with 13 bases sitting between them. The CDR3 sequence is 15 residues long. The germline V gene has CDR1 MNHNY and CDR2 SVGAGI (reference sequence).